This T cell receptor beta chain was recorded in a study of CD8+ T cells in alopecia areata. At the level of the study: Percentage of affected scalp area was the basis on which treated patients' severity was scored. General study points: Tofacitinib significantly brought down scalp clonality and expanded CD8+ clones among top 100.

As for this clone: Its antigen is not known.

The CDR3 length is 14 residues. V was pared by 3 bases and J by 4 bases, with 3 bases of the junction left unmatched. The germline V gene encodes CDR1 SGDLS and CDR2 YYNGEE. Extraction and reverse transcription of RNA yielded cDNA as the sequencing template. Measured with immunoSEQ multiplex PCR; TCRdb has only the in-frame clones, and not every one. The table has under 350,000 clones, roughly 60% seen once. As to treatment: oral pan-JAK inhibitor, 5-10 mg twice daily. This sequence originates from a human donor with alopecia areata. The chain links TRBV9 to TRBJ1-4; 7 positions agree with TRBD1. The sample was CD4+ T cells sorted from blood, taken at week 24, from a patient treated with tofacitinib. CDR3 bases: TGTGCCAGCAGCGCGACAGGGTATAATGAAAAACTGTTTTTT. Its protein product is CASSATGYNEKLFF.